This T cell receptor beta chain was observed in a study of siplizumab effects on memory and regulatory T cells. Overall study results and limits: A minor fraction of alloreactive clones, and no more, mapped to unstimulated subsets. Naive T cells appeared more varied than memory cells and looked like key alloresponse contributors.

V was pared by 1 base and J by 5 bases, with 6 bases between. The length of the CDR3 is 13 residues. Per the germline V gene, CDR1 is LGHNA and CDR2 is YNFKEQ. Points on this clone: The antigen remains undetermined.

Sequencing used immunoSEQ multiplex PCR; TCRdb keeps in-frame clones, though not all of them. The data contain around 100,000 clones, 91% of them seen just once; the ten biggest clones take up over 0.12%. This TCR came from a human donor in good health. The sample was CD4+ T cells sorted from blood. The rearrangement joins TRBV4-2 to TRBJ2-1; D ambiguous. CDR3 sequence: CASSQVSDNEQFF. The CDR3, as DNA: TGTGCCAGCAGCCAAGTGTCTGACAATGAGCAGTTCTTC.